This T cell receptor (beta chain) was sequenced in a study of T cell responses to AZD1222 COVID-19 vaccine. General study points: Vaccine-associated CD4 TCRs ranged over spike, dominating at 160-218 and 743-854. Repertoire samples came only from after the peak T cell response.

Generated by immunoSEQ multiplex PCR, the TCRdb table keeps only in-frame clones and is missing some. This sample carries about 100,000 clones, about 87% of them seen once, and the ten largest clones take approximately 15%. Note on this clone: Its antigen is as yet unknown.

CDR1 and CDR2 from the germline V gene are SEHNR and FQNEAQ (reference sequence). Trimming removed 3 bases from V and 5 bases from J, with 7 bases in between. The length of the CDR3 is 12 residues. The sequence came from an adult in good health. J is TRBJ1-1 and V is TRBV7-9, with D unresolved. This specimen was peripheral blood, taken on day 0 of AZD1222 vaccination. The CDR3: CASSFMETEAFF. Here the CDR3 DNA reads TGTGCCAGCAGCTTTATGGAGACTGAAGCTTTCTTT.